This T cell receptor (beta chain) was documented in a study of control samples from healthy donors and cancer patients. This CDR3 has 11 amino acids. Deletions cut 5 bases from V and 8 bases from J, with 9 bases between. In germline, CDR1 is MNHEY, CDR2 SVGAGI. The data were produced by immunoSEQ multiplex PCR, yet TCRdb's version contains in-frame clones alone and is incomplete. The sample includes 55,000 to 65,000 clones, about 90% of them seen just once. This TCR was recovered from a woman in her sixties with lung cancer. The sample comprised PBMCs. The chain links TRBV6-5 to TRBJ1-1; D is unclear. CDR3 coding DNA: TGTGCCAGCAGTCGCGTAGCCGAAGCTTTCTTT. Translating gives CASSRVAEAFF.